This T cell receptor beta chain was recovered during a study of blood T cell repertoires in COVID-19. How the authors handled the data: How many nucleated cells were present was estimated from reference gene primer amplification. Profiling relied on immunoSEQ multiplex PCR, and the TCRdb table lists in-frame clones only, not all of them. V and J calls plus clone size are reproduced from that table; the DNA served to infer D and trimming. Counted here are tens of thousands of clones, 70% to 90% occurring once; the ten biggest clones make up 22%. This CDR3 is built from 13 residues. Germline V gives CDR1 SEHNR, CDR2 FQNEAQ (reference sequence). A single count supports this clone.

The source material was peripheral blood. The V call is TRBV7-9, the J call TRBJ2-5; 9 bases agree with TRBD1. The clonotype was recovered from a woman older than 75 in a cohort sampled during active or convalescent COVID-19. CDR3 region: CAGTGGNEETQYF. CDR3 in DNA: TGTGCGGGAACAGGGGGCAATGAGGAGACCCAGTACTTC.